Shown below are 29 T cell receptor beta chains from a single sample sequenced in a study of cytomegalovirus exposure and HLA in healthy donors. The PCR contained 60 Vbeta and 13 Jbeta primers. Repertoires were generated with immunoSEQ multiplex PCR, while TCRdb's copy carries only in-frame clones and drops some. The sample includes around 130,000 clones, roughly three fifths seen only once; the top ten take approximately 6.5%. The material sequenced was PBMCs. These receptors were obtained from a woman aged 60 to 75 in good health and CMV-seronegative.

The chain combines TRBV5-4 with TRBJ1-4; tentative D call: TRBD1 (6 bases). The CDR3 consists of 13 residues. The V end was cut by 4 bases, the J end by 10 bases, with 14 bases between. Germline values: CDR1 SGHNT, CDR2 YYREEE (reference sequence). The CDR3 DNA is TGTGCCAGCAGCCGGGACACCAAGGGAAAACTGTTTTTT. Its protein product is CASSRDTKGKLFF.

Details on this clone: The same CDR3 arises from other DNA sequences in this sample as well. This chain connects TRBV5-1 to TRBJ2-3; D may be TRBD1 (5 bases). Trimming removed 4 bases from V and 1 base from J, with 7 bases in between. The CDR3 is 13 residues long. Germline CDR1 reads SGHRS; CDR2 reads YFSETQ. The CDR3 loop reads CASSLGGTDTQYF. The CDR3 bases are TGCGCCAGCAGCCTAGGGGGCACAGATACGCAGTATTTT.

This clone appeared a few times. The chain has TRBV28 and TRBJ2-2; unclear D gene. Germline loops: CDR1 MDHEN, CDR2 SYDVKM. The CDR3 extends over 17 amino acids. Trimming stripped 3 bases from V and 6 bases from J, with 20 bases between. The CDR3 DNA is TGTGCCAGCAGTTTCCCCCGGCTAGAACGGCCCGCCGGGGAGCTGTTTTTT. As protein: CASSFPRLERPAGELFF.

The genes are TRBV6-5 and TRBJ1-5; D unresolved. This CDR3 is 15 amino acids long. Trimming stripped 8 bases from V and 0 bases from J, with 14 bases between. The germline V gene has CDR1 MNHEY and CDR2 SVGAGI. This CDR3 reads CASSVTQDSNQPQHF. CDR3 nucleotide sequence: TGTGCCAGCTCAGTGACACAAGATAGCAATCAGCCCCAGCATTTT.

The chain has TRBV5-1 and TRBJ1-3; no definite D call. Germline lookup yields CDR1 SGHRS and CDR2 YFSETQ. V was shortened by 4 bases and J by 1 base, with 3 bases between the two germline ends. The CDR3 totals 12 residues. The CDR3 coding sequence is TGCGCCAGCAGCCCATCTGGAAACACCATATATTTT. As protein: CASSPSGNTIYF.

This clone was detected a few times. The V and J genes are TRBV6-5 and TRBJ2-7, with 7 positions matching TRBD1. This CDR3 region has 15 residues. The germline CDR1 and CDR2 sequences are MNHEY and SVGAGI. V lost 4 bases and J lost 0; bases outside the gene matches: 6. The CDR3 loop is CASSSPGTASYEQYF. CDR3 sequence (DNA): TGTGCCAGCAGTTCCCCCGGGACAGCCTCCTACGAGCAGTACTTC.

This chain uses TRBV9 with TRBJ2-7; 13 bases align to TRBD2. CDR3 size: 16 residues. The V segment lost 4 bases and the J segment 2 bases; nucleotides outside the gene matches: 6. Germline V lookup: CDR1 SGDLS, CDR2 YYNGEE. As DNA, the CDR3 is TGTGCCAGCAGCCCGCGACTAGCGGGGGGTACCTACGAGCAGTACTTC. Residues: CASSPRLAGGTYEQYF.

This chain joins TRBV5-1 and TRBJ1-2; tentatively, D is TRBD1 (6 bases). Trimming stripped 5 bases from V and 1 base from J, with 9 bases between. This CDR3 is 13 amino acids long. Germline-derived CDR1 and CDR2 are SGHRS and YFSETQ. CDR3 sequence reads: CASRPDSNYGYTF. The CDR3 DNA reads TGCGCCAGCAGGCCGGACAGTAACTATGGCTACACCTTC.

This clone was seen only once. The chain combines TRBV28 with TRBJ2-2; D gene ambiguous. The CDR3 loop spans 15 amino acids. The germline V gene has CDR1 MDHEN and CDR2 SYDVKM. The germline V and J ends were trimmed by 3 bases and 0 bases, with 8 bases remaining between them. The CDR3 DNA reads as TGTGCCAGCAGTTTCCCGGGTCCGAACACCGGGGAGCTGTTTTTT. This gives the protein CASSFPGPNTGELFF.

This chain links TRBV15 with TRBJ1-4; TRBD1 agrees at 8 bases. The V gene's germline CDR1 is LNHNV and CDR2 YYDKDF (reference sequence). After removal of 1 base from V and 8 bases from J, the junction contained 6 bases not matched to a gene. The CDR3 contains 15 residues. This CDR3 reads CATSRGLQGGEKLFF. The CDR3 bases are TGTGCCACCAGCAGAGGGCTACAGGGGGGGGAAAAACTGTTTTTT.

The chain recombines TRBV19 with TRBJ2-3, with a weak D call TRBD2 (6 bases). Per the germline V gene, CDR1 is LNHDA and CDR2 is SQIVND (reference sequence). The CDR3 extends over 15 amino acids. V dropped 0 bases and J dropped 8 bases, with 15 bases sitting between them. CDR3 sequence (DNA): TGTGCCAGTAGTATAGACGGGAGCCTGACGGGTACGCAGTATTTT. Its translation: CASSIDGSLTGTQYF.

The J gene is TRBJ1-1, the V gene TRBV6-4, with D maybe TRBD1 (6 bases). The CDR3 consists of 14 residues. The germline CDR1 and CDR2 sequences are MRHNA and SNTAGT. V lost 0 bases, J lost 6 bases, and 11 bases lay in between. CDR3 protein: CASSDSIGQPEAFF. The CDR3 coding sequence is TGTGCCAGCAGTGACTCAATCGGACAGCCTGAAGCTTTCTTT.

The chain uses TRBV19 and TRBJ1-5, with D perhaps TRBD1 (6 bases). This CDR3 contains 14 residues. Germline V gene data show CDR1 as LNHDA and CDR2 as SQIVND (reference sequence). Trimming pared 5 bases from V and 4 bases from J, leaving 12 bases between. This CDR3 reads CASSPPGQNQPQHF. The CDR3 nucleotides read TGTGCCAGTAGTCCACCGGGACAAAATCAGCCCCAGCATTTT. Variable domain in full (rest from reference TRBV19 and TRBJ1-5): DGGITQSPKYLFRKEGQNVTLSCEQNLNHDAMYWYRQDPGQGLRLIYYSQIVNDFQKGDIAEGYSVSREKKESFPLTVTSAQKNPTAFYLCASSPPGQNQPQHFGDGTRLSIL.

The chain recombines TRBV28 with TRBJ1-5; D perhaps matches TRBD1 (5 bases). The V end lost 5 bases, the J end lost 3 bases, and 11 bases lay between the germline ends. Germline V gene lookup returns CDR1 MDHEN and CDR2 SYDVKM. The CDR3 length is 14 residues. The CDR3 DNA is TGTGCCAGCAGTCTCGACAGCTACAATCAGCCCCAGCATTTT. Amino acid sequence: CASSLDSYNQPQHF.

The chain is built from TRBV12-5 and TRBJ1-5, with 10 bases aligning to TRBD1. Looked up from germline, CDR1 is LGHNT and CDR2 is FRNRAP. J was trimmed by 7 bases and V by 6 bases; bases with no gene match: 6. This CDR3 region has 14 residues. The CDR3 is CASGPGQGDQPQHF. CDR3 DNA sequence: TGTGCTAGTGGCCCTGGACAGGGGGACCAGCCCCAGCATTTT.

Only a few counts were recorded for this clone. The chain has TRBV6-5 and TRBJ2-3; TRBD2 matches at 8 bases. This CDR3 contains 14 residues. V was pared by 7 bases and J by 2 bases, with 5 bases of the junction left unmatched. The V gene's germline CDR1 is MNHEY and CDR2 SVGAGI. The CDR3 DNA is TGTGCCAGCAATTTAGCGGGGTCCACAGATACGCAGTATTTT. Amino acids: CASNLAGSTDTQYF.

The chain recombines TRBV5-4 with TRBJ2-1; the D gene is possibly TRBD2 (5 bases). V lost 0 bases and J 12 bases, leaving 13 bases between the germline ends. Germline-derived CDR1 and CDR2 are SGHNT and YYREEE (reference sequence). The CDR3 covers 13 residues. CDR3 amino acids: CASSLDPLRGQFF. In DNA form, the CDR3 reads TGTGCCAGCAGCTTGGACCCACTCCGGGGGCAGTTCTTC.

The chain links TRBV5-6 to TRBJ1-6; D remains ambiguous. The germline V and J ends were trimmed by 0 bases and 8 bases, with 12 bases remaining between them. Germline-derived CDR1 and CDR2 are SGHDT and YYEEEE. This CDR3 contains 15 residues. The CDR3 sequence: CASSLEPGSDSPLHF. CDR3 coding DNA: TGTGCCAGCAGCTTGGAGCCGGGTTCCGATTCACCCCTCCACTTT.

The chain recombines TRBV5-4 with TRBJ2-7; TRBD1 aligns across 8 bases. The CDR3 totals 15 residues. Germline V lookup: CDR1 SGHNT, CDR2 YYREEE (reference sequence). The junction had 12 bases not matched to a gene; V was cut back by 5 bases and J by 5 bases. In nucleotides, the CDR3 is TGTGCCAGCAGTCAACAGGGGGTTCTTGTTAACGAGCAGTACTTC. It codes for CASSQQGVLVNEQYF.

J is TRBJ2-7 and V is TRBV5-1; 10 bases line up with TRBD1. V trimming: 1 base; J trimming: 4 bases; junction bases outside the gene matches: 5. CDR1 SGHRS and CDR2 YFSETQ come from the germline V gene. CDR3 size: 15 residues. The CDR3 DNA sequence: TGCGCCAGCAGCTTGCCCCGGGACAGGGGTTACGAGCAGTACTTC. It translates to CASSLPRDRGYEQYF.

The rearrangement links TRBV4-2 to TRBJ2-2, with 15 bases lining up with TRBD2. Per germline, CDR1 LGHNA and CDR2 YNFKEQ. This CDR3 spans 17 amino acids. Trimming took 4 bases from V and 6 from J; bases not matched to a gene: 6. The CDR3 DNA is TGTGCCAGCAGCCGCGGGACTAGCGGGAGGAGCGCCGGGGAGCTGTTTTTT. This sequence encodes CASSRGTSGRSAGELFF.

The V gene is TRBV4-3, the J gene TRBJ2-1, with D possibly being TRBD1 (6 bases). V was pared by 3 bases and J by 4 bases, with 13 bases between. CDR1 and CDR2 from the germline V gene are LGHNA and YSLEER. CDR3 length: 15 residues. This CDR3 reads CASSQVPGHYNEQFF. In nucleotides, the CDR3 is TGCGCCAGCAGCCAGGTCCCGGGACATTACAATGAGCAGTTCTTC.

The chain combines TRBV28 with TRBJ1-2; D gene uncertain. The CDR3 has 12 amino acids. V was pared by 3 bases and J by 2 bases, with 4 bases between. Germline assignment: CDR1 MDHEN and CDR2 SYDVKM. The CDR3 loop is CASSLENYGYTF. The CDR3 bases are TGTGCCAGCAGTTTGGAGAACTATGGCTACACCTTC.

This clone occurred a few times. The chain's CDR3 is CASSLFSGGLNTEAFF. The CDR3 DNA is TGTGCCAGCAGCCTTTTTTCAGGGGGTTTGAACACTGAAGCTTTCTTT. J is TRBJ1-1 and V is TRBV14, with 7 nucleotides matching TRBD1. The CDR3 is 16 residues long. The germline V gene encodes CDR1 SGHDN and CDR2 FVKESK. With V trimmed by 4 bases and J by 0 bases, 8 bases remained unmatched.

The chain recombines TRBV28 with TRBJ2-1, with D unresolved. Germline lookup yields CDR1 MDHEN and CDR2 SYDVKM. The CDR3 sequence is 12 residues long. Trimming removed 5 bases from V and 7 bases from J, with 9 bases in between. The CDR3 region has the DNA TGTGCCAGCAGTATCGAGCGAAATGAGCAGTTCTTC. It specifies CASSIERNEQFF.

A few counts support this clone. The V call is TRBV29-1, the J call TRBJ2-5; no clear D gene. Germline-derived CDR1 and CDR2 are SQVTM and ANQGSEA. V shed 5 bases and J shed 4 bases, with 14 bases lying between them. This CDR3 is built from 13 residues. CDR3: CSVLAQHRETQYF. The CDR3 nucleotides read TGCAGCGTTCTTGCCCAGCACAGAGAGACCCAGTACTTC. Drawing the rest from reference TRBV29-1 and TRBJ2-5, the complete variable domain is SAVISQKPSRDICQRGTSLTIQCQVDSQVTMMFWYRQQPGQSLTLIATANQGSEATYESGFVIDKFPISRPNLTFSTLTVSNMSPEDSSIYLCSVLAQHRETQYFGPGTRLLVL.

V and J are TRBV6-4 and TRBJ1-6; D is perhaps TRBD1 (5 bases). Germline V gives CDR1 MRHNA, CDR2 SNTAGT. Trimming pared 0 bases from V and 10 bases from J, leaving 7 bases between. CDR3 length: 13 amino acids. In DNA, the CDR3 is TGTGCCAGCAGTGACTCGAAGGGGTCACCCCTCCACTTT. Encoded protein: CASSDSKGSPLHF.

This clone has a single count. The CDR3 sequence: CASSPHGTGTSGFYNEQFF. CDR3 nucleotide sequence: TGTGCCAGCAGCCCCCACGGAACGGGGACTAGCGGATTTTACAATGAGCAGTTCTTC. The chain carries TRBV4-2 and TRBJ2-1; 11 bases agree with TRBD2. V shed 4 bases and J 4 bases; nucleotides not matched to a gene: 15. Per germline, CDR1 LGHNA and CDR2 YNFKEQ. CDR3 length: 19 amino acids.

The chain uses TRBV18 and TRBJ1-1, with TRBD1 matching over 8 bases. Trimming cost V 1 base and J 4 bases; bases outside gene matches: 2. CDR3 length: 14 residues. CDR1 is KGHSH, CDR2 LQKENI, per germline. DNA of the CDR3: TGTGCCAGCTCACCACTAACAGGGGGCACTGAAGCTTTCTTT. Amino acids: CASSPLTGGTEAFF.